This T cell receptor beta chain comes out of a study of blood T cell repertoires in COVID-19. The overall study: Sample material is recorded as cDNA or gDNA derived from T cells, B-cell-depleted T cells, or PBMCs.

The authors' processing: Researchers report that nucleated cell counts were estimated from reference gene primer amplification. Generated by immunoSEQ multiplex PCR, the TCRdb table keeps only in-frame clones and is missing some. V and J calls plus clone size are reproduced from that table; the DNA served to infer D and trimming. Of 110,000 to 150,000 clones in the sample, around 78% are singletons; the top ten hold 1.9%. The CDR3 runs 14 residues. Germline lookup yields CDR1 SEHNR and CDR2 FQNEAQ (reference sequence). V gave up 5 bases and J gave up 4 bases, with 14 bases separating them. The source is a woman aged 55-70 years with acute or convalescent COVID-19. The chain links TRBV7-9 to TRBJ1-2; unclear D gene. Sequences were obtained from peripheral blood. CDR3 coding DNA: TGTGCCAGCAGCCCTCCTTCGACAATCTATGGCTACACCTTC. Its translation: CASSPPSTIYGYTF.